This T cell receptor (beta chain) was sequenced in a study of Graves' ophthalmopathy and Graves' hyperthyroidism. The authors amplified TCR beta CDR3 regions, and they did so from RNA transcripts for repertoire sequencing. Second-round multiplex PCR came after a first-round RT-PCR that employed HTBI primers. TCRdb redid the calling of the multiplex PCR reads with MiXCR, one entry per CDR3 protein. The table lists 45,000 to 60,000 distinct CDR3 sequences, roughly 47% of them singletons. Symptoms, serum thyroxine and TRAb, thyroid ultrasound, and orbital computed tomography formed the diagnostic basis. The CDR3 is 12 residues long. Germline CDR1 SGHRS, CDR2 YFSETQ. V lost 5 bases to trimming and J lost 11 bases, with 14 bases between them.

This chain uses TRBV5-1 with TRBJ2-1; the D is unclear. The source of this sequence is an adult woman with Graves' ophthalmopathy. The sequenced material came from peripheral blood. The CDR3 nucleotides read TGCGCCAGCAGTTTGCCCGGCGAGAAGCAGTTCTTC. It codes for CASSLPGEKQFF. Full variable domain (outside the CDR3, taken from reference TRBV5-1 and TRBJ2-1): KAGVTQTPRYLIKTRGQQVTLSCSPISGHRSVSWYQQTPGQGLQFLFEYFSETQRNKGNFPGRFSGRQFSNSRSEMNVSTLELGDSALYLCASSLPGEKQFFGPGTRLTVL.